The entry below gives a single TCR beta chain sequence along with its context. What it binds is unknown. The CDR3 loop spans 15 amino acids. Germline trimming cut 0 bases from V and 9 bases from J; bases unmatched to any gene: 7. Germline values: CDR1 GTSNPN, CDR2 SVGIG (reference sequence). The sample belongs to a study of T cells and Merkel cell carcinoma outcomes. Findings and caveats of the study: In Merkel cell carcinoma, repertoire and T-cell density reportedly predicted outcomes.

TCRdb's copy holds only in-frame clones and misses some; the assay was immunoSEQ multiplex PCR. The table has about 15,000 clones, over 70% seen once. This TCR came from a human donor with Merkel cell carcinoma. V gene TRBV30 combines with J gene TRBJ1-6, with 8 bases matching TRBD1. Sequencing input: tumor tissue from Merkel cell carcinoma. The chain's CDR3 is CAWSVRQGKGSPLHF. CDR3 coding DNA: TGTGCCTGGAGTGTAAGACAGGGGAAGGGTTCACCCCTCCACTTT.